Listed below are T cell receptor beta chains from one sample, sequenced in a study of blood T cell repertoires in COVID-19. TCRdb's copy holds only in-frame clones and misses some; the assay was immunoSEQ multiplex PCR. The table has roughly 41,000 clones, about 88% seen once. The source material was peripheral blood. The receptors shown here come from a human donor in a cohort sampled during active COVID-19. Both conserved end residues are part of each CDR3. The D gene is left open where the match is weak.

V gene	J gene	D gene	CDR3 DNA	CDR3 protein
TRBV29-1	TRBJ2-1	.	TGCAGCGTTTCCGGCGGTACCCTCTCCTACAATGAGCAGTTCTTC	CSVSGGTLSYNEQFF
TRBV25-1	TRBJ2-1	.	TGTGCCAGCACGTTCCTGGGCGGGGAGCAGTTCTTC	CASTFLGGEQFF
TRBV10-2	TRBJ2-7	TRBD1	TGCGCCAGCAGTCAACGACAGGGGGGGTCCTACGAGCAGTACTTC	CASSQRQGGSYEQYF
TRBV7-3	TRBJ1-6	TRBD1	TGTGCCAGCGCAACGGAGACAGGGCAGGGCGGTTCACCCCTCCACTTT	CASATETGQGGSPLHF
TRBV28	TRBJ2-7	TRBD2	TGTGCCAGCAGTCCAGTACTAGCGGGAGTTGGATACGAGCAGTACTTC	CASSPVLAGVGYEQYF
TRBV6-4	TRBJ2-1	TRBD2	TGTGCCAGCAGTGAAACTAGCGGAGACAATGAGCAGTTCTTC	CASSETSGDNEQFF
TRBV27	TRBJ1-1	.	TGTGCCAGCAGTTCGGGGGGAAGATTGAACACTGAAGCTTTCTTT	CASSSGGRLNTEAFF
TRBV7-3	TRBJ2-3	TRBD2	TGTGCCAGCAGCTTAACCCCGGGACTAGCGATCACAGATACGCAGTATTTT	CASSLTPGLAITDTQYF
TRBV27	TRBJ1-1	.	TGTGCCAGCAGTTTATCGGGGGGTATGAACACTGAAGCTTTCTTT	CASSLSGGMNTEAFF
TRBV20-1	TRBJ2-1	.	TGCAGTGCTAGTTCTACCTACAATGAGCAGTTCTTC	CSASSTYNEQFF
TRBV7-3	TRBJ2-7	.	TGTGCCAGCAGCTGGCCGACTTGTACCCCCGCCTACGAGCAGTACTTC	CASSWPTCTPAYEQYF
TRBV19	TRBJ2-5	TRBD1	TGTGCCAGTAGTATAGCCGACAGGGGAGGCGAGACCCAGTACTTC	CASSIADRGGETQYF
TRBV4-1	TRBJ2-2	.	TGCGCCAGCAGCCAAGTGCGAAGCCTCGCGAACACCGGGGAGCTGTTTTTT	CASSQVRSLANTGELFF
TRBV27	TRBJ2-7	.	TGTGCCAGCAGTTTATCTCCCGGGAGTCCCCCCTACGAGCAGTACTTC	CASSLSPGSPPYEQYF
TRBV11-3	TRBJ2-3	.	TGTGCCAGCAGTTTTACCGCCCTACAGGCGCGACCTAGCACAGATACGCAGTATTTT	CASSFTALQARPSTDTQYF
TRBV7-9	TRBJ2-2	.	TGTGCCAGCAGCTCCCCCTTAAACACCGGGGAGCTGTTTTTT	CASSSPLNTGELFF
TRBV11-3	TRBJ2-3	TRBD2	TGTGCCAGCAGCTTAGGACTAGCGGGAATGACAGATACGCAGTATTTT	CASSLGLAGMTDTQYF
TRBV30	TRBJ1-5	TRBD1	TGTGCCTGGAGTTTAGGGCAGGGGGTTCAGCCCCAGCATTTT	CAWSLGQGVQPQHF
TRBV2	TRBJ1-5	TRBD1	TGTGCCAGCAAAGACACAGGGGTGGGGGATCAGCCCCAGCATTTT	CASKDTGVGDQPQHF
TRBV7-8	TRBJ1-6	TRBD1	TGTGCCAGCAGCTCTCGACAGGGAGGAAGGTCACCCCTCCACTTT	CASSSRQGGRSPLHF
TRBV25-1	TRBJ2-1	.	TGTGCCAGTAAGCACAATGAGCAGTTCTTC	CASKHNEQFF